A single sample is the source of the 9 T cell receptor beta chains below, sequenced in a study of blood T cell repertoires in COVID-19. Generated by immunoSEQ multiplex PCR, the TCRdb table keeps only in-frame clones and is missing some. The table includes some 400,000 clones, more than 75% detected once. The specimen sequenced was PBMCs or T cells enriched from blood (not recorded which). These receptors all stem from a man aged 25 to 40 who had recovered from COVID-19.

This clone was detected only once. The CDR3 is CASRGNGQGLGYTF. The CDR3 DNA follows: TGTGCCAGCAGAGGCAACGGACAGGGACTCGGCTACACCTTC. The chain joins TRBV2 to TRBJ1-2; 8 positions match TRBD1. The CDR3 has 14 amino acids. Germline assignment: CDR1 SNHLY and CDR2 FYNNEI. Losses at the gene ends were 6 bases for V and 8 bases for J; bases not matched to a gene: 11.

A single count supports this clone. The chain joins TRBV19 to TRBJ2-6, with D possibly being TRBD1 (6 bases). V was trimmed by 8 bases and J by 5 bases, leaving 10 bases between them. CDR3 length equals 13 residues. From germline, CDR1 is LNHDA and CDR2 SQIVND (reference sequence). The CDR3 sequence is CASAGERANVLTF. The CDR3 coding sequence is TGTGCCAGTGCAGGGGAGAGGGCCAACGTCCTGACTTTC.

This clone was observed once. V and J are TRBV19 and TRBJ2-5; no firm D call. The CDR3 is 13 amino acids. The germline V gene encodes CDR1 LNHDA and CDR2 SQIVND (reference sequence). Trimming shortened V by 5 bases and J by 6 bases, and 13 bases separated the two germline ends. CDR3 bases: TGTGCCAGTAGTCCCAACGGAGCCAAGACCCAGTACTTC. Residues: CASSPNGAKTQYF.

The chain joins TRBV4-2 to TRBJ1-2; D call uncertain. The CDR3 totals 15 residues. Germline CDR1 is LGHNA and CDR2 is YNFKEQ. Trimming took off 4 bases at V and 0 bases at J, with 12 bases between the two ends. Here the CDR3 DNA reads TGTGCCAGCAGCCCGGAGAAATACGCTAACTATGGCTACACCTTC. It encodes CASSPEKYANYGYTF.

The sample holds a few counts of this clone. This chain joins TRBV4-1 and TRBJ1-5, with D perhaps matching TRBD1 (5 bases). This CDR3 region has 16 residues. Germline V CDR1 and CDR2: MGHRA, YSYEKL. The V end lost 1 base, the J end lost 4 bases, and 14 bases lay between the germline ends. The CDR3: CASSQVLGQINQPQHF. CDR3 sequence (DNA): TGCGCCAGCAGCCAAGTACTGGGGCAGATAAATCAGCCCCAGCATTTT.

V is TRBV18 and J is TRBJ2-7; 8 bases are shared with TRBD1. CDR1 is KGHSH and CDR2 is LQKENI in the germline V gene. CDR3 length: 15 residues. Losses at the gene ends were 5 bases for V and 3 bases for J; bases not matched to a gene: 9. CDR3 amino acids: CASSTLKDRVYEQYF. CDR3 DNA: TGTGCCAGCTCAACCCTAAAGGACAGGGTCTACGAGCAGTACTTC.

The genes are TRBV7-2 and TRBJ2-1; 11 bases fit TRBD2. Trimming took 1 base from V and 9 from J; bases not matched to a gene: 5. The CDR3 totals 15 residues. Per the germline V gene, CDR1 is SGHTA and CDR2 is FQGNSA. The CDR3 DNA sequence: TGTGCCAGCAGCTTAGTAGCGGGGGGGTTATCTGAGCAGTTCTTC. Translation: CASSLVAGGLSEQFF.

The V and J genes are TRBV4-1 and TRBJ2-5; D remains ambiguous. Trimming cost V 1 base and J 3 bases, with 6 bases left between them. Germline CDR1 and CDR2: MGHRA and YSYEKL. The CDR3 runs 13 residues. CDR3 sequence: CASSQGLKETQYF. CDR3 in DNA: TGCGCCAGCAGCCAAGGGCTTAAAGAGACCCAGTACTTC.

The chain joins TRBV25-1 to TRBJ1-2; D is ambiguous. V was clipped by 5 bases and J by 8 bases, with 18 bases between them. CDR3 size: 14 residues. The V gene's germline CDR1 is MGHDK and CDR2 SYGVNS. The CDR3 DNA follows: TGTGCCAGCAGTACACTAGTGGGCTCGAAGGGCTACACCTTC. This sequence encodes CASSTLVGSKGYTF.